These 7 T cell receptor beta chains originate from one sample sequenced in a study of CD8 T cells in Susac syndrome. An amount of RNA that ranged from roughly 0.5 to 1 ug was reverse transcribed with random hexamers. One entry per CDR3 protein, called by TCRdb with MiXCR from the immunoSEQ multiplex PCR reads. The sample lists over 140,000 distinct CDR3 sequences, 85% to 95% seen once, with roughly 0.14% in the top ten. Sequencing was done on a sample of CD4+ T cells from PBMCs. These receptors were taken from a human donor with Susac syndrome.

The chain joins TRBV20-1 to TRBJ2-1; D not resolved. This CDR3 spans 11 amino acids. With 5 bases removed from V and 8 bases from J, the gap between germline ends came to 10 bases. Germline lookup yields CDR1 DFQATT and CDR2 SNEGSKA (reference sequence). The CDR3 here is CSAALGHEQFF. The DNA of the CDR3 is TGCAGTGCTGCCTTGGGCCATGAGCAGTTCTTC.

The chain couples TRBV18 to TRBJ2-7, with 8 bases lining up with TRBD1. V trimming: 8 bases; J trimming: 6 bases; junction bases outside the gene matches: 9. Looked up from germline, CDR1 is KGHSH and CDR2 is LQKENI. There are 13 residues in the CDR3. The CDR3 bases are TGTGCCAGCCAAAGGACAGGGAACGGCGAGCAGTACTTC. Its protein is CASQRTGNGEQYF.

The rearrangement joins TRBV30 to TRBJ1-1; no clear D. V was cut by 8 bases and J by 1 base, with 8 bases left in between. The CDR3 is 11 residues long. CDR1 is GTSNPN, CDR2 SVGIG, per germline (reference sequence). In nucleotides, the CDR3 is TGTGCCGGATGGGGGAACACTGAAGCTTTCTTT. The encoded protein is CAGWGNTEAFF.

The genes are TRBV6-5 and TRBJ1-2; maybe TRBD1 (6 bases). The germline V gene has CDR1 MNHEY and CDR2 SVGAGI. Trimming left V 0 bases short and J 6 bases short, with 23 bases between. The CDR3 loop spans 18 amino acids. The chain's CDR3 is CASSYSIRGTDSKDGYTF. The CDR3 DNA is TGTGCCAGCAGTTACTCGATCAGGGGCACCGACTCCAAGGATGGCTACACCTTC.

The chain recombines TRBV3-1 with TRBJ2-5; either TRBD1 or TRBD2 may supply D (5 bases each). This CDR3 is built from 16 residues. Between the trimmed V and J ends, which lost 3 bases and 5 bases, there was a span of 19 bases. CDR1 is LGHDT and CDR2 is YNNKEL in the germline V gene (reference sequence). The CDR3 region has the DNA TGTGCCAGCAGCCACCTTCCGGGACGACGCAGCGAGACCCAGTACTTC. Residues: CASSHLPGRRSETQYF.

CDR3: CASSQGPGGQPQHF. The CDR3 bases are TGCGCCAGCAGCCAAGGCCCCGGGGGCCAGCCCCAGCATTTT. This sequence joins TRBV4-1 and TRBJ1-5, with D maybe TRBD1 (6 bases). Trimming removed 1 base from V and 7 bases from J, with 11 bases in between. CDR3 length: 14 amino acids. Germline assignment: CDR1 MGHRA and CDR2 YSYEKL.

The chain recombines TRBV5-1 with TRBJ2-7, with D possibly TRBD2 on 6 matching bases. The CDR3 contains 12 residues. Germline V gives CDR1 SGHRS, CDR2 YFSETQ. The V and J ends lost 3 bases and 3 bases respectively, with 7 bases between them. The CDR3 loop is CASSSDYYEQYF. The CDR3 nucleotides are TGCGCCAGCAGCTCGGACTACTACGAGCAGTACTTC. Complete variable domain (other parts from reference TRBV5-1 and TRBJ2-7): KAGVTQTPRYLIKTRGQQVTLSCSPISGHRSVSWYQQTPGQGLQFLFEYFSETQRNKGNFPGRFSGRQFSNSRSEMNVSTLELGDSALYLCASSSDYYEQYFGPGTRLTVT.